This T cell receptor (beta chain) comes out of a study of beta chain features in type 1 diabetes. General study points: For Type 1 diabetes patients, all four CD4+ subsets carried TCRB CDR3s that were moderately but significantly shorter. Type 1 diabetes patients had fewer VDJ junction insertions and more deletions.

The CDR3 contains 15 residues. Trimming removed 0 bases from V and 1 base from J, with 8 bases in between. The study reverse transcribed the entire isolated RNA, so it sequenced expressed TCRB transcripts. Measured with immunoSEQ multiplex PCR; TCRdb has only the in-frame clones, and not every one. The sample records more than 20,000 clones, under 50% being singletons. As for this clone: What it recognizes is unknown.

Material: stem cell memory CD4+ T cells from blood. The rearrangement links TRBV23-1 to TRBJ2-3; D gene uncertain. TRBV23-1 is placed among ORFs of uncertain function. This receptor was taken from a man younger than 45 with type 1 diabetes. For the CDR3, the DNA is TGCGCCAGCAGTCAATCCCTATCTGGCACAGATACGCAGTATTTT. Protein product: CASSQSLSGTDTQYF.